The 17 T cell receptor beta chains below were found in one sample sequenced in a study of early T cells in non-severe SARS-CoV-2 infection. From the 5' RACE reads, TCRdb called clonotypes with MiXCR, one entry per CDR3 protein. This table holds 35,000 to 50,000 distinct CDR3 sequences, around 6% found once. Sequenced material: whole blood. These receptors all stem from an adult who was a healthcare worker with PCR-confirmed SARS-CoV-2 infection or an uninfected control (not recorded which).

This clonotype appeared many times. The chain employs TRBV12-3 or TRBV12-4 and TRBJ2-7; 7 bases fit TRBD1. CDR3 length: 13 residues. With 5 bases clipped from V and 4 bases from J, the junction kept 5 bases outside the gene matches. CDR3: CASSGTDTYEQYF. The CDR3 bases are TGTGCCAGCAGTGGGACAGACACTTACGAGCAGTACTTC.

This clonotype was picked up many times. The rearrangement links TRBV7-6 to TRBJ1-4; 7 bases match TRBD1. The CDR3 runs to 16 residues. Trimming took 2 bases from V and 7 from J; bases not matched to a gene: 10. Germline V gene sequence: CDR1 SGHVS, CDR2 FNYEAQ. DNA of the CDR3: TGTGCCAGCAGCTTAACGACAGGGCAGAGGTTTGAAAAACTGTTTTTT. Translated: CASSLTTGQRFEKLFF. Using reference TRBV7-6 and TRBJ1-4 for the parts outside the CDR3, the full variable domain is GAGVSQSPRYKVTKRGQDVALRCDPISGHVSLYWYRQALGQGPEFLTYFNYEAQQDKSGLPNDRFSAERPEGSISTLTIQRTEQRDSAMYRCASSLTTGQRFEKLFFGSGTQLSVL.

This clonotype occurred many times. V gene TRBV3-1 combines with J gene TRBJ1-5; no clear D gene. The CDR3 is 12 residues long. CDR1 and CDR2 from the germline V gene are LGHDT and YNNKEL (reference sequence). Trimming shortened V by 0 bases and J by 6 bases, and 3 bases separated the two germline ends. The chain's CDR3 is CASSQDGQPQHF. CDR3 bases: TGTGCCAGCAGCCAAGACGGTCAGCCCCAGCATTTT.

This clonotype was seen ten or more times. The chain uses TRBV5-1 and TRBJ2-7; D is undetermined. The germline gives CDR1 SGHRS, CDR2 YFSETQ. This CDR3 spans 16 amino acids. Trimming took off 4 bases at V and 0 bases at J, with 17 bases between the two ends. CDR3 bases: TGCGCCAGCAGCCTATACTCCGGATCCAGCTCCTACGAGCAGTACTTC. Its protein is CASSLYSGSSSYEQYF.

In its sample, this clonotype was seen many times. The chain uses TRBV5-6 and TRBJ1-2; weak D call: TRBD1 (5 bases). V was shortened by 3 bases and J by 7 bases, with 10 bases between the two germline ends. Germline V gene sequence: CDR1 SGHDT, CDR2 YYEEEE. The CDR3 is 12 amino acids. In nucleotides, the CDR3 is TGTGCCAGCAGCTCCCACAGGACTGGCTACACCTTC. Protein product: CASSSHRTGYTF.

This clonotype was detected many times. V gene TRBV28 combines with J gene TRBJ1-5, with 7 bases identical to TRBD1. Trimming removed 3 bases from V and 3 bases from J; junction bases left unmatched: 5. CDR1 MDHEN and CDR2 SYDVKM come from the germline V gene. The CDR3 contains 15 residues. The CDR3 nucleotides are TGTGCCAGCAGTTTCTCGACAGGGTCCAATCAGCCCCAGCATTTT. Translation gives CASSFSTGSNQPQHF.

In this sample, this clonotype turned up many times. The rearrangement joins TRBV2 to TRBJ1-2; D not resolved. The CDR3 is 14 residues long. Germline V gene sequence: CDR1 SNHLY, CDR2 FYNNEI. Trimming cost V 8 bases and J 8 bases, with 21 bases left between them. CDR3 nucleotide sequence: TGTGCCAGCCAGGAGGGTGCGGGGTACGGCGGCTACACCTTC. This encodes CASQEGAGYGGYTF. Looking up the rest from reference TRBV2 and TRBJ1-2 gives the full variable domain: EPEVTQTPSHQVTQMGQEVILRCVPISNHLYFYWYRQILGQKVEFLVSFYNNEISEKSEIFDDQFSVERPDGSNFTLKIRSTKLEDSAMYFCASQEGAGYGGYTFGSGTRLTVV.

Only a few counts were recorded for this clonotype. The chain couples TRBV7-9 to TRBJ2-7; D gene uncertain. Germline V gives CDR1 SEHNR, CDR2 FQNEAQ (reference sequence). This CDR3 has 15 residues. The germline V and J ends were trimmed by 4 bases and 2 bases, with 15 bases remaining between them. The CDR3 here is CASSSSTDRPYEQYF. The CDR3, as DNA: TGTGCCAGCAGCTCTTCGACGGACCGACCCTACGAGCAGTACTTC.

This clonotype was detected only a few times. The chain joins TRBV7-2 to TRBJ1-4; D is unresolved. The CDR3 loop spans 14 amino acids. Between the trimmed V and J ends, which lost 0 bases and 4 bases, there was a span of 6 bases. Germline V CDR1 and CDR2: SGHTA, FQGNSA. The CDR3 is CASSLAPNNEKLFF. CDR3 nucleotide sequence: TGTGCCAGCAGCTTAGCTCCAAATAATGAAAAACTGTTTTTT.

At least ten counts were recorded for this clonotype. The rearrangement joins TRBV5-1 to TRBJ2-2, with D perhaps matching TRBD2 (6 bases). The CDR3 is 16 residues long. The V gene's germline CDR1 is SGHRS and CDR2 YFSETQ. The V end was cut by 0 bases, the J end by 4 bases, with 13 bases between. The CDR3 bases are TGCGCCAGCAGCTTGGTCTGGACGGGACTCACCGGGGAGCTGTTTTTT. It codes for CASSLVWTGLTGELFF.

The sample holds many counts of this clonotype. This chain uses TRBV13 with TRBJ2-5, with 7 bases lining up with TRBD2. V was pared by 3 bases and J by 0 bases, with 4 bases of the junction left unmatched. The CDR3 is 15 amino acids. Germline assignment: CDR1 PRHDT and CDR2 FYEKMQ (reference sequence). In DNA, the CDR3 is TGTGCCAGCAGCTTCCTAGCGGCGAACCAAGAGACCCAGTACTTC. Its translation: CASSFLAANQETQYF.

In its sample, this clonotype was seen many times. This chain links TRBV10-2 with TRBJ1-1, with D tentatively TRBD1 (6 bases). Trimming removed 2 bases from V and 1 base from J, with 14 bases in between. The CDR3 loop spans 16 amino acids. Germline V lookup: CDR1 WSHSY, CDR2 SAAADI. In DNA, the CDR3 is TGCGCCAGCAGTGAGCCAGACGAGACAGGGAACACTGAAGCTTTCTTT. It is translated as CASSEPDETGNTEAFF.

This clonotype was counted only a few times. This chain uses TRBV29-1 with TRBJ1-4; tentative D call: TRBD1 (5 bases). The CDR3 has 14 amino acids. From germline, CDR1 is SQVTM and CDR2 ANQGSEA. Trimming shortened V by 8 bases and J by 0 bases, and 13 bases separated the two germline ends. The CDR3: CSSREGSTNEKLFF. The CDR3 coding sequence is TGCAGCTCCCGGGAGGGGTCAACTAATGAAAAACTGTTTTTT.

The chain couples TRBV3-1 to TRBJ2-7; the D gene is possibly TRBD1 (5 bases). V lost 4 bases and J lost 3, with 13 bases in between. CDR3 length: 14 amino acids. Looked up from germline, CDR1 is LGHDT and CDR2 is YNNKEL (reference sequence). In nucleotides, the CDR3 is TGTGCCAGCAGCCCTTGGGGCAGCCTCTACGAGCAGTACTTC. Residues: CASSPWGSLYEQYF.

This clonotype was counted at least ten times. Here the CDR3 reads CASSDPSAERGRYNEQFF. CDR3 sequence (DNA): TGTGCCAGCAGTGACCCCTCCGCTGAGCGGGGGAGATACAATGAGCAGTTCTTC. J is TRBJ2-1 and V is TRBV2; 8 bases align to TRBD2. The V gene's germline CDR1 is SNHLY and CDR2 FYNNEI. The CDR3 runs to 18 residues. J lost 4 bases, V lost 3 bases, and 14 bases had no gene match.

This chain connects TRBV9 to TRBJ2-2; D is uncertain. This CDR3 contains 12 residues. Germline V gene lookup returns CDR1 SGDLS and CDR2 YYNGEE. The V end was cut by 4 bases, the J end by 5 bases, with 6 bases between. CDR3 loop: CASSLKTGELFF. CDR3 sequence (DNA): TGTGCCAGCAGCCTAAAAACCGGGGAGCTGTTTTTT.

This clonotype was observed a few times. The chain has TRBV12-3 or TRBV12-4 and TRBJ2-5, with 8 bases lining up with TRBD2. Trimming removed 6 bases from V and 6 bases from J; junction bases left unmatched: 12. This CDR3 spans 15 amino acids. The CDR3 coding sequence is TGTGCCAGCAGCCCGAGGTTAGCGGGGTCGAAGACCCAGTACTTC. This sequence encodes CASSPRLAGSKTQYF.